These 25 T cell receptor beta chains originate from one sample sequenced in a study of T cell responses to AZD1222 COVID-19 vaccine. Sequencing used immunoSEQ multiplex PCR; TCRdb keeps in-frame clones, though not all of them. The repertoire holds fewer than 180,000 clones, 75% to 95% seen once, with under 4% in the top ten. The sample consisted of peripheral blood, taken 28 days after the second AZD1222 dose. The receptors stem from an adult who received the AZD1222 COVID-19 vaccine.

V and J are TRBV19 and TRBJ2-5; the D gene is possibly TRBD1 (6 bases). The CDR3 consists of 13 residues. Germline lookup yields CDR1 LNHDA and CDR2 SQIVND (reference sequence). Trimming left V 7 bases short and J 5 bases short, with 14 bases between. The CDR3 bases are TGTGCCAGTACAGTTACAGGGATGGAGACCCAGTACTTC. Its protein is CASTVTGMETQYF.

V usage is TRBV10-3 and J usage is TRBJ1-3; D is undetermined. There are 14 residues in the CDR3. Germline CDR1 ENHRY, CDR2 SYGVKD. The ends were cut back, 4 bases at V and 0 bases at J, with 7 bases in the middle. The CDR3 region is CAISGGSSGNTIYF. For the CDR3, the DNA is TGTGCCATCAGTGGCGGCAGCTCTGGAAACACCATATATTTT.

V usage is TRBV7-7 and J usage is TRBJ2-1, with a weak D call TRBD1 (5 bases). CDR1 and CDR2 from the germline V gene are SSHAT and FNYEAQ (reference sequence). The CDR3 runs 11 residues. V was shortened by 11 bases and J by 2 bases, with 7 bases between the two germline ends. The CDR3 is CASGTYNEQFF. CDR3 sequence (DNA): TGTGCCTCAGGGACCTACAATGAGCAGTTCTTC.

The V gene is TRBV7-2, the J gene TRBJ2-7, with TRBD2 matching over 11 bases. Trimming at V came to 5 bases and at J to 2 bases, leaving 11 bases not matched to a gene. In germline, CDR1 is SGHTA, CDR2 FQGNSA. This CDR3 contains 17 residues. CDR3 DNA: TGTGCCAGCAGCCACTCACGAACTAGCGGGGGTGCCTACGAGCAGTACTTC. Its translation is CASSHSRTSGGAYEQYF.

V and J are TRBV19 and TRBJ1-5, with 7 nucleotides matching TRBD1. Germline lookup yields CDR1 LNHDA and CDR2 SQIVND (reference sequence). With 7 bases clipped from V and 6 bases from J, the junction kept 9 bases outside the gene matches. The CDR3 is 14 residues long. CDR3 bases: TGTGCCAGTAAGATAGGGGGCGCAGGTCAGCCCCAGCATTTT. Its translation: CASKIGGAGQPQHF.

The genes are TRBV3-1 (or the pseudogene TRBV3-2) and TRBJ2-3; 8 bases agree with TRBD2. In germline, CDR1 is LGHDT, CDR2 YNNKEL (reference sequence). J was trimmed by 1 base and V by 5 bases; bases with no gene match: 5. The CDR3 runs to 15 residues. This chain's CDR3 is CASSTSGRGTDTQYF. Here the CDR3 DNA reads TGTGCCAGCAGCACTAGCGGTCGGGGCACAGATACGCAGTATTTT.

The genes are TRBV7-9 and TRBJ2-7; D gene unclear. V was trimmed by 3 bases and J by 3 bases, leaving 3 bases between them. CDR1 is SEHNR and CDR2 is FQNEAQ in the germline V gene (reference sequence). The CDR3 has 11 amino acids. The CDR3: CASSFRYEQYF. The CDR3 DNA follows: TGTGCCAGCAGCTTCCGCTACGAGCAGTACTTC. Filled out from reference TRBV7-9 and TRBJ2-7, the complete variable domain reads DTGVSQNPRHKITKRGQNVTFRCDPISEHNRLYWYRQTLGQGPEFLTYFQNEAQLEKSRLLSDRFSAERPKGSFSTLEIQRTEQGDSAMYLCASSFRYEQYFGPGTRLTVT.

V usage is TRBV6-1 and J usage is TRBJ1-5; a weak D match, TRBD1 (6 bases). V lost 4 bases, J lost 2 bases, and 18 bases lay in between. The CDR3 sequence is 17 residues long. The germline CDR1 and CDR2 sequences are MNHNS and SASEGT. The CDR3 DNA is TGTGCCAGCAGTGTGTCACAGGGAGCTTGGGGCAATCAGCCCCAGCATTTT. This translates into CASSVSQGAWGNQPQHF.

The chain is built from TRBV30 and TRBJ2-7; 11 nucleotides line up with TRBD1. The germline V gene has CDR1 GTSNPN and CDR2 SVGIG (reference sequence). J was trimmed by 5 bases and V by 5 bases; bases with no gene match: 5. CDR3 length equals 13 residues. The chain's CDR3 is CAWFGQGANEQYF. The CDR3, as DNA: TGTGCCTGGTTCGGACAGGGGGCCAACGAGCAGTACTTC.

This clone was counted a single time. This chain connects TRBV19 to TRBJ2-7; D not resolved. CDR1 is LNHDA and CDR2 is SQIVND in the germline V gene (reference sequence). The CDR3 has 13 amino acids. Deletions cut 3 bases from V and 6 bases from J, with 12 bases between. The DNA of the CDR3 is TGTGCCAGTAGTATCCGTTCTTCTGTCGAGCAGTACTTC. Protein sequence: CASSIRSSVEQYF.

The V and J genes are TRBV5-4 and TRBJ1-2; 8 nucleotides line up with TRBD1. The ends lost 0 bases at V and 4 bases at J; junction bases unmatched: 5. The germline V gene encodes CDR1 SGHNT and CDR2 YYREEE (reference sequence). The CDR3 runs 15 residues. The CDR3 reads CASSLARTGSYGYTF. The CDR3 region has the DNA TGTGCCAGCAGCTTGGCCCGGACAGGGAGCTATGGCTACACCTTC.

The rearrangement links TRBV7-9 to TRBJ1-4, with 12 bases aligning to TRBD1. CDR3 length equals 16 residues. J gave up 5 bases and V 3 bases, and 4 bases lay outside the gene matches. The germline V gene has CDR1 SEHNR and CDR2 FQNEAQ (reference sequence). The CDR3 protein is CASSLGQGAQNEKLFF. Here the CDR3 DNA reads TGTGCCAGCAGCTTGGGACAGGGGGCCCAAAATGAAAAACTGTTTTTT. Using reference TRBV7-9 and TRBJ1-4 for the parts outside the CDR3, the full variable domain is DTGVSQNPRHKITKRGQNVTFRCDPISEHNRLYWYRQTLGQGPEFLTYFQNEAQLEKSRLLSDRFSAERPKGSFSTLEIQRTEQGDSAMYLCASSLGQGAQNEKLFFGSGTQLSVL.

V gene TRBV18 combines with J gene TRBJ1-3, with D tentatively TRBD1 (5 bases). Trimming stripped 4 bases from V and 0 bases from J, with 16 bases between. Germline V gene lookup returns CDR1 KGHSH and CDR2 LQKENI. This CDR3 is built from 17 residues. CDR3 bases: TGTGCCAGCTCACTAACTGACAGATCCTACTCTGGAAACACCATATATTTT. It is translated as CASSLTDRSYSGNTIYF.

The V call is TRBV15, the J call TRBJ1-2, with D maybe TRBD1 (6 bases). The CDR3 is 15 amino acids. Germline assignment: CDR1 LNHNV and CDR2 YYDKDF (reference sequence). V dropped 0 bases and J dropped 4 bases, with 12 bases sitting between them. The CDR3 DNA sequence: TGTGCCACCAGCAGAGATCTACAGGGTGCCTATGGCTACACCTTC. Its protein product is CATSRDLQGAYGYTF.

V usage is TRBV5-4 and J usage is TRBJ2-1; 8 nucleotides match TRBD1. Germline values: CDR1 SGHNT, CDR2 YYREEE (reference sequence). Losses at the gene ends were 7 bases for V and 0 bases for J; bases not matched to a gene: 15. The CDR3 length is 18 residues. Written as DNA, the CDR3 is TGTGCCAGCCGGGAACGGCAGGGGGCTCCAAGCTCCTACAATGAGCAGTTCTTC. Its protein product is CASRERQGAPSSYNEQFF.

The V gene is TRBV30, the J gene TRBJ2-4; no reliable D call. Germline V gene lookup returns CDR1 GTSNPN and CDR2 SVGIG (reference sequence). The CDR3 spans 12 residues. The ends were cut back, 4 bases at V and 0 bases at J, with 4 bases in the middle. The CDR3 DNA reads TGTGCCTGGAAGGGAGCCAAAAACATTCAGTACTTC. Translating gives CAWKGAKNIQYF.

This clone occurred a few times. The genes are TRBV5-1 and TRBJ2-7; D is uncertain. Germline V gene sequence: CDR1 SGHRS, CDR2 YFSETQ. V lost 5 bases and J 2 bases, leaving 17 bases between the germline ends. This CDR3 has 15 amino acids. The CDR3 region is CASSPLAARTYEQYF. CDR3 DNA: TGCGCCAGCAGTCCGTTAGCCGCGAGGACCTACGAGCAGTACTTC.

This chain links TRBV6-5 with TRBJ2-7, with TRBD2 identical over 12 bases. Looked up from germline, CDR1 is MNHEY and CDR2 is SVGAGI. The CDR3 runs to 14 residues. Trimming took 6 bases from V and 0 from J; bases not matched to a gene: 0. As DNA, the CDR3 is TGTGCCAGCAGGACTAGCGGGGGCTCCTACGAGCAGTACTTC. Protein product: CASRTSGGSYEQYF.

The CDR3 spells CASRFDRGSNQPQHF. CDR3 coding DNA: TGTGCCAGTAGATTTGACAGGGGGAGCAATCAGCCCCAGCATTTT. The gene calls are TRBV19 and TRBJ1-5; 9 nucleotides align to TRBD1. After removal of 6 bases from V and 1 base from J, the junction contained 4 bases not matched to a gene. Germline V gene lookup returns CDR1 LNHDA and CDR2 SQIVND (reference sequence). The length of the CDR3 is 15 residues. Combining the CDR3 with reference TRBV19 and TRBJ1-5 gives the whole variable domain DGGITQSPKYLFRKEGQNVTLSCEQNLNHDAMYWYRQDPGQGLRLIYYSQIVNDFQKGDIAEGYSVSREKKESFPLTVTSAQKNPTAFYLCASRFDRGSNQPQHFGDGTRLSIL.

This chain connects TRBV3-1 (or the pseudogene TRBV3-2) to TRBJ1-2; TRBD1 might be the D (5 bases). The length of the CDR3 is 18 residues. Germline V gene sequence: CDR1 LGHDT, CDR2 YNNKEL (reference sequence). Trimming cost V 4 bases and J 4 bases, with 25 bases left between them. CDR3 protein: CASSPFMGQSGFFYGYTF. The CDR3 DNA follows: TGTGCCAGCAGCCCTTTTATGGGCCAGTCAGGGTTTTTCTATGGCTACACCTTC.

This chain links TRBV20-1 with TRBJ2-7; D ambiguous. Per germline, CDR1 DFQATT and CDR2 SNEGSKA (reference sequence). The V and J ends lost 5 bases and 7 bases respectively, with 12 bases between them. There are 11 residues in the CDR3. The CDR3 nucleotides read TGCAGTGCTGCTTTAGCTGGGGAGCAGTACTTC. Translated, it gives CSAALAGEQYF.

Only one count was recorded for this clone. The chain combines TRBV19 with TRBJ1-5, with 11 bases that match TRBD1. The CDR3 covers 15 residues. V lost 6 bases and J lost 6; bases outside the gene matches: 7. Germline values: CDR1 LNHDA, CDR2 SQIVND (reference sequence). CDR3 sequence: CASSQDRGRGQPQHF. CDR3 nucleotide sequence: TGTGCCAGTAGCCAGGACAGGGGGCGCGGTCAGCCCCAGCATTTT.

V is TRBV28 and J is TRBJ1-1; maybe TRBD1 (5 bases). Germline V gives CDR1 MDHEN, CDR2 SYDVKM. The CDR3 sequence is 18 residues long. V was trimmed by 5 bases and J by 1 base, leaving 23 bases between them. This CDR3 is CASSTPSGMGRGNTEAFF. In nucleotides, the CDR3 is TGTGCCAGCAGTACTCCCTCGGGTATGGGACGGGGGAACACTGAAGCTTTCTTT.

Only a few counts were recorded for this clone. The rearrangement uses TRBV18 and TRBJ1-5, with no clear D. This CDR3 is 12 amino acids long. V was trimmed by 5 bases and J by 4 bases, leaving 6 bases between them. In germline, CDR1 is KGHSH, CDR2 LQKENI. CDR3 amino acids: CASSSPNQPQHF. The CDR3 bases are TGTGCCAGCTCATCCCCGAATCAGCCCCAGCATTTT.

This clone was counted a few times. The gene calls are TRBV4-1 and TRBJ1-2, with 9 bases lining up with TRBD1. Germline CDR1 MGHRA, CDR2 YSYEKL. This CDR3 spans 15 amino acids. V lost 4 bases and J lost 6; bases outside the gene matches: 9. CDR3 amino acids: CASSLSPQGADGYTF. The CDR3 DNA reads as TGCGCCAGCAGCCTATCCCCACAGGGGGCGGATGGCTACACCTTC.